This TCR beta chain was identified during a study of blood T cell repertoires in COVID-19 (dated by TCRdb to the early 2020s). Background for the entire study: Collaborator samples came from the United States, Italy and Spain and covered acute and convalescent phases of COVID-19. Samples were obtained from the ongoing ImmuneRACE study (first 160 participants) and from 1,254 subjects provided by 6 global collaborators. A freely available public database, intended as a resource for researchers studying the immune response to SARS-CoV-2, is where the repertoires were released. Deeply sampled blood TCRbeta repertoires from subjects exposed to, actively infected with, or recovered from COVID-19 were included in the dataset. HLA class I and class II types, where available, came from metadata supplied by the sample provider rather than from assay-based typing. A de-identified subject ID, COVID-19 status, age in years and sex were almost always included in the sample metadata. The prospective study material was composed of cDNA or gDNA derived from T cells, B-cell-depleted T cells, or PBMCs. The paper's findings and limits, for the study overall: Clinical and demographic metadata were provided uncurated, with the amount varying by source and participant.

Each collaborating institution followed its own protocols to collect whole blood in K2EDTA tubes. Collaborator samples were shipped for TCRbeta analysis as frozen whole blood, isolated PBMCs, or DNA extracted from either sample type. With regard to this clone: There is no known antigen for this receptor. Base qualities are not provided; no much larger clone lies one nucleotide away.

The immunoSEQ Assay, a bias-controlled multiplex PCR, was used to amplify TCRbeta CDR3 regions from genomic DNA. On the authors' methods: The number of nucleated cells in each sample was estimated by amplification of reference gene primers within the assay. To quantify the absolute abundance of each unique TCRbeta CDR3 rearrangement, sequence reads were collapsed and filtered. Productive Simpson clonality was computed per sample as the square root of Simpson's diversity index over productive rearrangements. TCRdb re-hosts the immuneACCESS table, in-frame sequences only. Its copies lack some clones; in the studies checked, an unresolved V gene accounts for under half of them, and the cause for the rest is not known. V, J and clone size are those of that table, while D and trimming were read from the DNA. Within this sample are around 130,000 clones, with 85% to 90% of them counted one time only. Around 2.1% of the sample rests with the top ten.

The CDR3 starts with the cysteine, ends with the phenylalanine, and has 15 residues. Here the CDR3 DNA is all that survives: 45 bases in frame from base 1. According to the germline V gene, CDR1 reads MDHEN and CDR2 reads SYDVKM. Trimmed from V: 2 bases; trimmed from J: 2 bases; junction bases lacking a gene match: 4. The sequenced sample consisted of peripheral blood. Recombination linked TRBV28 to TRBJ1-2; a stretch of 8 junction bases matches TRBD1. This receptor was identified in a man in his 70s with active COVID-19. In nucleotides, the sequence is TGTGCCAGCAGTTTAGGGGACAGGAGAAACTATGGCTACACCTTC. The encoded protein is CASSLGDRRNYGYTF.